This T cell receptor beta chain was found in a study of Graves' ophthalmopathy and Graves' hyperthyroidism. Findings and limits, study-wide: The authors also found most expanded thyroid clonotypes above 0.001 frequency in blood. A 13-signature model separated ophthalmopathy from stable hyperthyroidism, reaching around 88% sensitivity and less than 82% specificity cross-validated. At just over 70% sensitivity and 72.22% specificity, the model predicted progression of the ophthalmopathy.

The hyperthyroidism patients had a new diagnosis of under 2 months' duration and were aged 18 to 65. Note on this clonotype: Its cognate antigen is unknown.

Germline V gene data show CDR1 as MGHDK and CDR2 as SYGVNS. This CDR3 has 14 residues. V shed 8 bases, J shed 5 bases, and the junction held 9 bases outside the gene matches. Amplification of the TCR beta CDR3 regions used RNA transcripts (as template). First-round RT-PCR employed HTBI primers, with a second-round multiplex PCR after it. Each CDR3 protein is one row after TCRdb ran MiXCR on the multiplex PCR reads. Of approximately 1.2 million distinct CDR3 sequences detected, about 40% appear once; the ten largest clones hold over 8.5%. The TCR sequence derives from an adult man with Graves' hyperthyroidism. The source material was peripheral blood or thyroid tissue (not recorded which). The chain has TRBV25-1 and TRBJ2-5, with 9 bases lining up with TRBD2. Here the CDR3 DNA reads TGTGCCAGCTTCAAAGCGGGGGGTATGGAGACCCAGTACTTC. Its translation is CASFKAGGMETQYF.